The sample holds a few counts of the clone carrying this T cell receptor beta chain. Antigen specificity is unknown. Data came from immunoSEQ multiplex PCR; TCRdb stores just in-frame clones and leaves some out. The top ten hold around 10% of the sample, which has 50,000 or so clones, 76% seen once. The J segment lost 5 bases and the V segment lost 6 bases, leaving 18 bases of the junction unmatched. Germline CDR1 SQVTM, CDR2 ANQGSEA. The CDR3 totals 16 residues. The data stem from a study of radiotherapy plus CTLA-4 blockade in lung cancer. Findings and caveats of the study: Expansion of tumor-derived TCR clones was observed in blood after radiotherapy plus ipilimumab.

Ipilimumab-mediated CTLA-4 blockade plus focal radiation was given to patients having chemo-refractory metastatic non-small-cell lung cancer. The chain carries TRBV29-1 and TRBJ1-2, with 7 bases that match TRBD1. This receptor was obtained from a human donor with non-small cell lung cancer who had stable disease on radiotherapy plus ipilimumab. The starting material was peripheral blood, obtained from a patient treated with radiotherapy plus ipilimumab. CDR3 sequence: CSVGGGTASEEYGYTF. As DNA, the CDR3 is TGCAGCGTCGGGGGTGGGACAGCCTCGGAAGAATATGGCTACACCTTC. The full variable domain, completed using reference TRBV29-1 and TRBJ1-2, is SAVISQKPSRDICQRGTSLTIQCQVDSQVTMMFWYRQQPGQSLTLIATANQGSEATYESGFVIDKFPISRPNLTFSTLTVSNMSPEDSSIYLCSVGGGTASEEYGYTFGSGTRLTVV.